This TCR beta chain emerged from a study of shared clonotypes between healthy human individuals. The overall study: The cohort had two women and a few men, ages 18 to 49.

This clone appeared many times. Additional DNA sequences in this sample encode the identical CDR3. Investigators spread the genomic DNA of each subset evenly over several immunoSEQ plates. The protocol was immunoSEQ multiplex PCR, while the TCRdb copy is restricted to in-frame clones and leaves out a portion. The sample holds about 500,000 clones, 70% to 80% seen once. This receptor was obtained from a woman in her thirties or forties in good health. Some clones in this sample may be carry-over from other donors' samples. What was sequenced was PBMCs.

The CDR3 loop reads CASSLISGPNTEAFF. CDR3 bases: TGTGCCAGCAGCTTAATTTCCGGGCCAAACACTGAAGCTTTCTTT. The chain recombines TRBV7-2 with TRBJ1-1, with D hard to call. Germline V CDR1 and CDR2: SGHTA, FQGNSA. V was shortened by 2 bases and J by 2 bases, with 12 bases between the two germline ends. The CDR3 covers 15 residues. Full variable domain (rest looked up from reference TRBV7-2 and TRBJ1-1): GAGVSQSPSNKVTEKGKDVELRCDPISGHTALYWYRQSLGQGLEFLIYFQGNSAPDKSGLPSDRFSAERTGGSVSTLTIQRTQQEDSAVYLCASSLISGPNTEAFFGQGTRLTVV.